Below, 4 T cell receptor beta chains from the same sample are listed, as sequenced in a study of blood T cell repertoires in COVID-19. Clones were sequenced by immunoSEQ multiplex PCR, and TCRdb holds only the in-frame ones, with some missing. The sample lists 20,000 to 25,000 clones; about nine tenths were seen once. Specimen: peripheral blood. The source of these receptors is a man aged 50-60 years with active COVID-19.

The chain employs TRBV28 and TRBJ1-2; 7 positions match TRBD1. V was clipped by 5 bases and J by 8 bases; unmatched bases: 11. The CDR3 totals 14 residues. Germline-derived CDR1 and CDR2 are MDHEN and SYDVKM. The CDR3 region has the DNA TGTGCCAGCAGTCGACAGGGAAATTGGGACGGCTACACCTTC. Protein: CASSRQGNWDGYTF.

The rearrangement joins TRBV7-9 to TRBJ1-4; D remains ambiguous. Trimming pared 5 bases from V and 3 bases from J, leaving 10 bases between. CDR1 is SEHNR, CDR2 FQNEAQ, per germline (reference sequence). This CDR3 has 14 amino acids. The CDR3 is CASSPRASNEKLFF. CDR3 DNA: TGTGCCAGCAGCCCCCGCGCGTCTAATGAAAAACTGTTTTTT.

CDR3 sequence (DNA): TGTGCCAGCGGGGACAGCCCCTATGGCTACACCTTC. Protein product: CASGDSPYGYTF. V usage is TRBV12-3 or TRBV12-4 and J usage is TRBJ1-2; TRBD1 agrees at 7 bases. J was trimmed by 4 bases and V by 8 bases; bases with no gene match: 4. The CDR3 contains 12 residues.

This chain links TRBV7-2 with TRBJ2-5; D unclear. Germline values: CDR1 SGHTA, CDR2 FQGNSA. The CDR3 sequence is 12 residues long. Trimming took off 4 bases at V and 3 bases at J, with 6 bases between the two ends. CDR3 protein: CASSSVKETQYF. CDR3 nucleotides: TGTGCCAGCAGCTCCGTTAAAGAGACCCAGTACTTC.